The 5 T cell receptor beta chains presented below share a single source sample, sequenced in a study of T cells in women clearing cervical HPV infection (dated by TCRdb to between 2018 and 2020). The library relied on the immunoSEQ multiplex PCR assay. TCRdb took this table from immuneACCESS and kept in-frame rearrangements with V and J called. Such tables lack part of the clones; where checked against another copy, unresolved V genes explain under half of the gap, and the rest is unexplained. The table for this sample lists tens of thousands of clones. Around 6% of the sample goes to the ten largest clones. The sequenced material came from blood buffy coat. These TCRs come from a woman between 18 and 69 years old with a cervical HPV16 infection that either progressed to CIN3+ or cleared (not recorded which).

A word on this clone: One end of the junction varies from germline; a read error may be responsible. The read comes to an end 3 residues before the CDR3 does, leaving the germline J gene to fill in the end. The chain links TRBV7-7 to TRBJ1-3; 8 positions match TRBD1. CDR3 length: 15 residues. Germline CDR1 SSHAT, CDR2 FNYEAQ (reference sequence). The covered CDR3 bases are TGTGCTAGCAGCTCTGGACAGGGTCCAGGAAACACC. Its protein product is CASSSGQGPGNT. The whole CDR3 sequence is CASSSGQGPGNTIYF. Supplemented by reference TRBV7-7 and TRBJ1-3, the full variable domain reads GAGVSQSPRYKVTKRGQDVTLRCDPISSHATLYWYQQALGQGPEFLTYFNYEAQPDKSGLPSDRFSAERPEGSISTLTIQRTEQRDSAMYRCASSSGQGPGNTIYFGEGSWLTVV.

Worth noting for this clone: The DNA ends 3 residues before the CDR3 does, and the rest of the CDR3 is filled in from the germline J gene. The rearrangement uses TRBV7-3 and TRBJ2-5, with 11 bases lining up with TRBD2. The ends lost 0 bases at V and 5 bases at J; junction bases unmatched: 2. The CDR3 runs to 15 residues. Germline CDR1 and CDR2: SGHTA and FQGTGA. The CDR3 loop reads CASSLTPSGRETQYF. The DNA read from the CDR3 is TGTGCCAGCAGCTTAACGCCTAGCGGGAGGGAGACC.

As concerns this clone: The read terminates 3 residues before the CDR3 end, so the remaining end is supplied by the germline J gene. This sequence joins TRBV28 and TRBJ2-1; D is perhaps TRBD1 (6 bases). V was pared by 2 bases and J by 6 bases, with 8 bases between. The CDR3 covers 13 residues. CDR1 MDHEN and CDR2 SYDVKM come from the germline V gene. The DNA read from the CDR3 is TGTGCCAGCAGTTTAGGACAGCCCAATGAG. Protein: CASSLGQPNE. The whole CDR3 sequence is CASSLGQPNEQFF.

In the case of this clone: The CDR3 end falls 3 residues outside the read, so it is completed with the germline J gene. The genes are TRBV6-1 and TRBJ2-5; TRBD1 matches 10 bases. The CDR3 runs 16 residues. The V gene's germline CDR1 is MNHNS and CDR2 SASEGT. The trim removed 1 base at V and 5 bases at J, leaving 7 bases unmatched. Partial CDR3 DNA: TGTGCCAGCAGTGAAGAAGCCGGGACAGGGGTGGAGACC. Residues: CASSEEAGTGVET. The full CDR3 is CASSEEAGTGVETQYF.

To note about this clone: Coverage ceases 3 residues before the CDR3 finishes, and the germline J gene fills in the end. The chain uses TRBV6-1 and TRBJ2-7; possible D gene TRBD2, 6 bases. The CDR3 totals 15 residues. Germline loops: CDR1 MNHNS, CDR2 SASEGT. Trimming stripped 4 bases from V and 0 bases from J, with 13 bases between. The CDR3 protein is CASSAGEGSSYEQYF. Partial CDR3 DNA: TGTGCCAGCAGTGCGGGGGAAGGATCCTCCTACGAG.